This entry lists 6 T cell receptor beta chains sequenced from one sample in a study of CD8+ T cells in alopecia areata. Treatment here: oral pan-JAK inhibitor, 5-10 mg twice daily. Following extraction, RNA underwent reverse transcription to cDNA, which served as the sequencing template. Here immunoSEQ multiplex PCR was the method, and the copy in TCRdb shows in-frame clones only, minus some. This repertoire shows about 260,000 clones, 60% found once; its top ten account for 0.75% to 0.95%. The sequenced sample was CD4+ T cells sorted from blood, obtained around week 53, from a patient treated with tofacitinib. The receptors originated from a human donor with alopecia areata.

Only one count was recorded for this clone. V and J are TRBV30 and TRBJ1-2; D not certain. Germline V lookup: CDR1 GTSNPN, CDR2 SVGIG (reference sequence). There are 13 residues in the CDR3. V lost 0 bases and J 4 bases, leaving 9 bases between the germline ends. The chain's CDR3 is CAWSVLFAYGYTF. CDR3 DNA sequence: TGTGCCTGGAGTGTATTATTCGCCTATGGCTACACCTTC.

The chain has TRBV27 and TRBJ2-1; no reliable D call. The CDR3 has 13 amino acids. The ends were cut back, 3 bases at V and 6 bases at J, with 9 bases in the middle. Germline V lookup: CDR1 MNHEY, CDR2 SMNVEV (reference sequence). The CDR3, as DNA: TGTGCCAGCAGTTTCTGGACGGGCAATGAGCAGTTCTTC. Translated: CASSFWTGNEQFF.

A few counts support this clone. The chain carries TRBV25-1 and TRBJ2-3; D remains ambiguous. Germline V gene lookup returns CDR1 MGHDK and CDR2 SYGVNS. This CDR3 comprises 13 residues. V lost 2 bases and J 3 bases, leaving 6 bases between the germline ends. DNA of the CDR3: TGTGCCAGCAGTGAAAGGGTGACAGATACGCAGTATTTT. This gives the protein CASSERVTDTQYF.

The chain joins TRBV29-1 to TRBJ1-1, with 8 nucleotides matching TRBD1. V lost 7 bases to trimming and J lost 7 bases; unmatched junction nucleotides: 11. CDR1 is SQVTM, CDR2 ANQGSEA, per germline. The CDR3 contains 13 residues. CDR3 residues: CSAAGQGQGEAFF. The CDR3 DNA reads TGCAGCGCAGCAGGACAGGGACAAGGTGAAGCTTTCTTT.

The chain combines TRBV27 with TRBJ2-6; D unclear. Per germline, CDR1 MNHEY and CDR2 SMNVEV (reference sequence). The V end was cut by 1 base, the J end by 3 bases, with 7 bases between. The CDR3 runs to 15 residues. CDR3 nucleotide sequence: TGTGCCAGCAGTTTATTGGGGTTTGGGGCCAACGTCCTGACTTTC. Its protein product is CASSLLGFGANVLTF. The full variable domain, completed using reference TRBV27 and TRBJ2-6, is EAQVTQNPRYLITVTGKKLTVTCSQNMNHEYMSWYRQDPGLGLRQIYYSMNVEVTDKGDVPEGYKVSRKEKRNFPLILESPSPNQTSLYFCASSLLGFGANVLTFGAGSRLTVL.

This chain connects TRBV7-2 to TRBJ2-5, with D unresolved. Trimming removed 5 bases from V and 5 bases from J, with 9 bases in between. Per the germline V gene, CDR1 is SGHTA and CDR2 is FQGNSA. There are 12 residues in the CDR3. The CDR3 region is CASSPGAETQYF. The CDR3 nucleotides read TGTGCCAGCAGCCCCGGAGCGGAGACCCAGTACTTC.